The rows below give T cell receptor beta chains drawn from one sample of a study of blood T cell repertoires in COVID-19. Repertoires were generated with immunoSEQ multiplex PCR, while TCRdb's copy carries only in-frame clones and drops some. The table includes about 100,000 clones, 80% to 90% detected once. The specimen sequenced was peripheral blood. The receptors here all came from a woman aged 25 to 39 with acute or convalescent COVID-19. Both conserved end residues are part of each CDR3. D genes are given only for firm matches. Clone size, where shown, is once, few, many, or a class for clones that have expanded.

abundance	v_gene	j_gene	d_gene	CDR3nt	CDR3aa
.	TRBV6-5	TRBJ1-5	.	TGTGCCAGCAAACCCAGGATGGATCAGCCCCAGCATTTT	CASKPRMDQPQHF
.	TRBV18	TRBJ2-1	TRBD2	TGTGCCAGCTCACAACCGGGACTAGCGGGTGAGGAGCAGTTCTTC	CASSQPGLAGEEQFF
.	TRBV6-1	TRBJ1-2	TRBD1	TGTGCCAGCAGTGAAGGTCAGGGGGCGCAATTTGGCTACACCTTC	CASSEGQGAQFGYTF
.	TRBV15	TRBJ1-3	TRBD1	TGTGCCACCAGCAGAACAGGGGATGCTGGAAACACCATATATTTT	CATSRTGDAGNTIYF
.	TRBV30	TRBJ1-6	TRBD1	TGTGCCTGGGGACAGGAGAGCTCCTATAATTCACCCCTCCACTTT	CAWGQESSYNSPLHF
.	TRBV7-3	TRBJ1-1	.	TGTGCCAGCAGCTTAAGGGGGCCAGGCATCACTGAAGCTTTCTTT	CASSLRGPGITEAFF
.	TRBV19	TRBJ1-2	.	TGTGCCAGTTCCGGGGGGGCCAACTATGGCTACACCTTC	CASSGGANYGYTF
.	TRBV7-9	TRBJ1-2	TRBD1	TGTGCCAGCAGCTTTTGGACAGGGGGCGGATTTGCGGGCTACACCTTC	CASSFWTGGGFAGYTF
.	TRBV6-2/TRBV6-3	TRBJ2-7	.	TGTGCCAGCAGCCCTCCGAGGGCAGGCACTACCTACGAGCAGTACTTC	CASSPPRAGTTYEQYF
.	TRBV6-5	TRBJ1-1	TRBD1	TGTGCCAGCGGATTACAGGGGCCGAACACTGAAGCTTTCTTT	CASGLQGPNTEAFF
once	TRBV5-1	TRBJ2-1	TRBD2	TGCGCCAGCAGCTTGGCTGAACTAGCGGGGGGTGGGAACGAGCAGTTCTTC	CASSLAELAGGGNEQFF
.	TRBV28	TRBJ2-7	TRBD2	TGTGCCAGCAGTTTTAGGGCTAGCGGCAACTACGAGCAGTACTTC	CASSFRASGNYEQYF
few	TRBV27	TRBJ2-1	.	TGTGCCAGCAGTCTAGCGCCGAGCTCCTACAATGAGCAGTTCTTC	CASSLAPSSYNEQFF
.	TRBV30	TRBJ1-1	.	TGTGCCTGCCCGGGACACCAGAACACTGAAGCTTTCTTT	CACPGHQNTEAFF
.	TRBV5-5	TRBJ1-1	TRBD1	TGTGCCAGCAGCTTACAGGGGTGGATGAACACTGAAGCTTTCTTT	CASSLQGWMNTEAFF
once	TRBV5-1	TRBJ1-1	TRBD1	TGCGCCAGCAGCTTTCTTCCCAGGGGGCAGGCTGAAGCTTTCTTT	CASSFLPRGQAEAFF
once	TRBV5-1	TRBJ2-2	TRBD1	TGCGCCAGCAGGTCAACAGGGGGCAGGGACACCGGGGAGCTGTTTTTT	CASRSTGGRDTGELFF
few	TRBV19	TRBJ2-2	TRBD1	TGTGCCAGTACGACCCGTCCGGGACAGGGTGGCACCGGGGAGCTGTTTTTT	CASTTRPGQGGTGELFF
.	TRBV7-2	TRBJ2-7	TRBD1	TGTGCCAGCAGCTTAGGGTCAGGGGGCGAATACGAGCAGTACTTC	CASSLGSGGEYEQYF
.	TRBV18	TRBJ1-6	TRBD1	TGTGCCAGCTCACCGGGACAGGGGGGTTCACCCCTCCACTTT	CASSPGQGGSPLHF